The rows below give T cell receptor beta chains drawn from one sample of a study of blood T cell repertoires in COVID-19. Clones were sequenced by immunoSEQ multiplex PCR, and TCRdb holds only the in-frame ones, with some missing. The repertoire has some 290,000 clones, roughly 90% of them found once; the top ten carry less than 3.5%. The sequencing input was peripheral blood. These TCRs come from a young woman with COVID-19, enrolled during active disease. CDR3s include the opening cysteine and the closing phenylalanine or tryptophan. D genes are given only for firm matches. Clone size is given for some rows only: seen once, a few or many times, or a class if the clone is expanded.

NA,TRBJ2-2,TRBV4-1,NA,TGCGCCAGCAGCCAAGAGTGGAGGGACGGGGAGCTGTTTTTT,CASSQEWRDGELFF
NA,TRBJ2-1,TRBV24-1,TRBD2,TGTGCCACCAGTGATCGTACTAGCGGGAGTGTCGGTGAGCAGTTCTTC,CATSDRTSGSVGEQFF
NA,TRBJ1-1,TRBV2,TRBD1,TGTGCCAGCAGTGATATTGGGACAGGGGGCACGAACACTGAAGCTTTCTTT,CASSDIGTGGTNTEAFF
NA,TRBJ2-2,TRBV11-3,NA,TGTGCCAGCAGTTCGGTGAACACCGGGGAGCTGTTTTTT,CASSSVNTGELFF
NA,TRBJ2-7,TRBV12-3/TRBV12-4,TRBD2,TGTGCCAGCAGTCGGACTAGCTCCTACGAGCAGTACTTC,CASSRTSSYEQYF
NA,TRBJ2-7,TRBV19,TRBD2,TGTGCCAGTAGTACAACACGAGGCGGGAGACGCTCCTACGAGCAGTACTTC,CASSTTRGGRRSYEQYF
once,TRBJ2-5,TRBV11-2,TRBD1,TGTGCCAGCAGCTTAGGGGGACAGGGTATAGGAAAGACCCAGTACTTC,CASSLGGQGIGKTQYF
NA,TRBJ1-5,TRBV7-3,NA,TGTGCCAGCAGCTTAACCAGGGATCAGCCCCAGCATTTT,CASSLTRDQPQHF
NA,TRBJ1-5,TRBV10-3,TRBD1,TGTGCCATCAGTGAGGGGGCCGACAGGGGGAGTTATCAGCCCCAGCATTTT,CAISEGADRGSYQPQHF
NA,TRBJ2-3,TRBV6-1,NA,TGTGCCAGCAGTGAAAGTGGGAGGACGCAGTATTTT,CASSESGRTQYF
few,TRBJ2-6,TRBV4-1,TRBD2,TGCGCCAGCAGCCGCCCCGCGGGGGTTGGGGCCAACGTCCTGACTTTC,CASSRPAGVGANVLTF
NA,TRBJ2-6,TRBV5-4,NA,TGTGCCAGCAGCTTGGGGGCAGGGCTGACCTCTGGGGCCAACGTCCTGACTTTC,CASSLGAGLTSGANVLTF
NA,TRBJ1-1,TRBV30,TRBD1,TGTGCCTGGGGGACAGGGAGGAACACTGAAGCTTTCTTT,CAWGTGRNTEAFF
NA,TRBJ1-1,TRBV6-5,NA,TGTGCCACAGAGACAGGCCGAAATGAAGCTTTCTTT,CATETGRNEAFF
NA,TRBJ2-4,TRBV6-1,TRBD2,TGTGCCAGCAGTTCGACTAGCGCAAAAAACATTCAGTACTTC,CASSSTSAKNIQYF
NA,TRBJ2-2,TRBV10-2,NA,TGCGCCAGCAGTGAGAATGGGCTCGACACCGGGGAGCTGTTTTTT,CASSENGLDTGELFF
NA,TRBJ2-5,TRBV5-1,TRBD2,TGCGCCAGCAGCTTGCGGCTAGCGGGAGTAGGAGAGACCCAGTACTTC,CASSLRLAGVGETQYF
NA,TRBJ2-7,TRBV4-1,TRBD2,TGCGCCAGCAGCCCCGGGCCCGTTAGCGGGCGGACCTACGAGCAGTACTTC,CASSPGPVSGRTYEQYF
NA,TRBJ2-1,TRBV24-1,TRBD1,TGTGCCACCAGCGGGACAGGGTATCCGTATGAGCAGTTCTTC,CATSGTGYPYEQFF
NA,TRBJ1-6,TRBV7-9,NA,TGTGCCAGCAGCCCCAACAGGGATTCACCCCTCCACTTT,CASSPNRDSPLHF
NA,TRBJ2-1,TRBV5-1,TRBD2,TGCGCCAGCAGCTTGGGACTAGCGGGAGACAATGAGCAGTTCTTC,CASSLGLAGDNEQFF
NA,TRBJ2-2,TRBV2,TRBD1,TGTGCCAGCAGTCGGGACAGGGCAGAAGGCGGGCTGTTTTTT,CASSRDRAEGGLFF
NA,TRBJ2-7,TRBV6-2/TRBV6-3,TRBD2,TGTGCCAGCAGCGACGGACTAGCGGGAAACGGCTACGAGCAGTACTTC,CASSDGLAGNGYEQYF
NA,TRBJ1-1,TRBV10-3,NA,TGTGCCATCAGACAGGGTTTGAACACTGAAGCTTTCTTT,CAIRQGLNTEAFF
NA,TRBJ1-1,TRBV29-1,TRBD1,TGCAGCGTTGAAGAGGGACAGGTCATGAACACTGAAGCTTTCTTT,CSVEEGQVMNTEAFF
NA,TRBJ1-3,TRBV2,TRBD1,TGTGCCAGCAGCACAGGGGCTGGAAACACCATATATTTT,CASSTGAGNTIYF
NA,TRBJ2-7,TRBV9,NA,TGTGCCAGCAGCGTAGGGGGGCAGCTCTACGAGCAGTACTTC,CASSVGGQLYEQYF
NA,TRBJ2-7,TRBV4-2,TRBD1,TGTGCCAGCAGCCAAGATCCTCCGGGACAGGGAGCATCCTACGAGCAGTACTTC,CASSQDPPGQGASYEQYF
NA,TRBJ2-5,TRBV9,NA,TGTGCCAGCAGCGACGGACAGTTCCAAGAGACCCAGTACTTC,CASSDGQFQETQYF
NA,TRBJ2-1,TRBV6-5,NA,TGTGCCAGCAGTCCTGGGACAACTACAACAAAGTTCTTC,CASSPGTTTTKFF
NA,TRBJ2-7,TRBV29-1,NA,TGCAGCGTTGAAGACCCGAATCGGGAGCAGTACTTC,CSVEDPNREQYF
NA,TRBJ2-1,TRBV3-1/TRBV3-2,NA,TGTGCCAGCAGCCAAGATCGGGTTGGGGCTAGCTCCTACAATGAGCAGTTCTTC,CASSQDRVGASSYNEQFF
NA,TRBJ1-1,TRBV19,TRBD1,TGTGCCAGTAGTATTGAGACAGGGGACACTGAAGCTTTCTTT,CASSIETGDTEAFF
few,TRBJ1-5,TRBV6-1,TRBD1,TGTGCCAGCAGTGAAAGTAGGGGGCTGGAGCCCCAGCATTTT,CASSESRGLEPQHF
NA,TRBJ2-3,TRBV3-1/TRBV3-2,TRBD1,TGTGCCAGCAGTAACCGGGACAGGGACACAGATACGCAGTATTTT,CASSNRDRDTDTQYF
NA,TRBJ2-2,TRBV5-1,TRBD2,TGCGCCAGCAGCTTGGGAAGCGGGAGGTCCACCGGGGAGCTGTTTTTT,CASSLGSGRSTGELFF
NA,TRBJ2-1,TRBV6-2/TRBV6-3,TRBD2,TGTGCCAGCAGTAGCTTGGTTAGCGGGAAATACAATGAGCAGTTCTTC,CASSSLVSGKYNEQFF
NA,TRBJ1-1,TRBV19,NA,TGTGCCAGTAGGGCAGGGGACCTCACTGAAGCTTTCTTT,CASRAGDLTEAFF
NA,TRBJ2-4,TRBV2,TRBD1,TGTGCCAGCAGCGTCACCCTGACAGGGATCGGGGCTCAAGCCAAAAACATTCAGTACTTC,CASSVTLTGIGAQAKNIQYF
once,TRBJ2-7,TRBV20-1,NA,TGCAGTGCTAGTGGCAGGACCTACGAGCAGTACTTC,CSASGRTYEQYF
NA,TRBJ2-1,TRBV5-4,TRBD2,TGTGCCAGCAGCCCAATTACTAGCGGCTCCTACAATGAGCAGTTCTTC,CASSPITSGSYNEQFF
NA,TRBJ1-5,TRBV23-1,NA,TGCGCCAGCACACCTCTGAAGAGGGCCCGTAGCAATCAGCCCCAGCATTTT,CASTPLKRARSNQPQHF
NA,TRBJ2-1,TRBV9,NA,TGTGCCAGCAGTGCACCGGGACTTGGGTACAATGAGCAGTTCTTC,CASSAPGLGYNEQFF
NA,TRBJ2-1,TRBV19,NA,TGTGCCAGTAAATCACGGGTTCCAAACAATGAGCAGTTCTTC,CASKSRVPNNEQFF